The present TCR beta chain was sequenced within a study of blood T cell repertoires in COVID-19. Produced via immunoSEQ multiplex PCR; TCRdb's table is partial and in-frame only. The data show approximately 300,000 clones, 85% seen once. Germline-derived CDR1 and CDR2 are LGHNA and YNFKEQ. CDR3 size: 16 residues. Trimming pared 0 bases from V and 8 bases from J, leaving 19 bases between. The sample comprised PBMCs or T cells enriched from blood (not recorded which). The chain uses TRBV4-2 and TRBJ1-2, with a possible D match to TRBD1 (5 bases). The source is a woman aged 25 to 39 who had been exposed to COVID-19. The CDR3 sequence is CASSQEGSGRGAGYTF. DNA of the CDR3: TGTGCCAGCAGCCAAGAAGGATCAGGTCGCGGGGCAGGCTACACCTTC.